Listed below are T cell receptor beta chains from one sample, sequenced in a study of blood T cells in healthy people across ages. One entry per CDR3 protein results from TCRdb running MiXCR on the 5' RACE reads. Altogether hundreds of thousands of distinct CDR3 sequences are present, about half being singletons, with the ten largest covering under 35%. Sequenced sample: blood. Receptors were obtained from a woman aged 60-70 years in good health. Each CDR3 is given with its conserved first and last residue. D genes are given only for firm matches. Size is omitted from some rows. Given values are once, few, many or a class for expanded clones.

>few|-|TRBV29-1|TRBJ2-3
TGCAGCGTTGGAACCTACACAGATACGCAGTATTTT
CSVGTYTDTQYF
>few|TRBD2|TRBV4-2|TRBJ2-1
TGTGCCAGCAGCCAACAAAGCGGGAGGGCAGCCTACAATGAGCAGTTCTTC
CASSQQSGRAAYNEQFF
>few|-|TRBV3-1|TRBJ2-2
TGTGCCAGCAGCCAAATCCTGAGCAGAACCAACACCGGGGAGCTGTTTTTT
CASSQILSRTNTGELFF
>-|-|TRBV7-9|TRBJ1-1
TGTGCCAGCAGCGATCACGGAGGGATTTCGGGAACTGAAGCTTTCTTT
CASSDHGGISGTEAFF
>-|-|TRBV12-3/TRBV12-4|TRBJ1-1
TGTGCCTGCAGCCTGTATGGGGGGGGAGACACTGAAGCTTTCTTT
CACSLYGGGDTEAFF
>-|TRBD2|TRBV7-2|TRBJ2-1
TGTGCCAGCAGGCTGGGACTAAACTACAATGAGCAGTTCTTC
CASRLGLNYNEQFF
>once|TRBD1|TRBV7-9|TRBJ1-4
TGTGCCAGCAGCATTTACAGGGGGCAGGCTGAAAAACTGTTTTTT
CASSIYRGQAEKLFF
>-|TRBD1|TRBV24-1|TRBJ2-2
TGCGCCACCAGTGACATCCGGGACAGGGACACCGGGGAGCTGTTTTTT
CATSDIRDRDTGELFF
>many|TRBD2|TRBV10-3|TRBJ2-7
TGTGCCATCAGTGAGTCCCTCGCTAGCGGGGACCACAATGAGCAGTACTTC
CAISESLASGDHNEQYF
>-|TRBD2|TRBV3-1|TRBJ2-7
TGTGCCAGCAACCATCTAGCGGGCCGGAATGGGGAGCAGTACTTC
CASNHLAGRNGEQYF
>few|-|TRBV4-2|TRBJ1-2
TGTGCCAGCAGCCAAGATCCAGACGGTCTAAGGGATGGCTACACCTTC
CASSQDPDGLRDGYTF
>-|TRBD2|TRBV7-3|TRBJ2-1
TGTGCCAGCAGCGGAGCCGGGACTAGCGGGAGATACAATGAGCAGTTCTTC
CASSGAGTSGRYNEQFF
>-|TRBD1|TRBV20-1|TRBJ2-6
TGCAGTGCTAGATCTACGGTCCCGGGACAGGGCTCTGGGGGCAACGTCCTGACTTTC
CSARSTVPGQGSGGNVLTF
>-|-|TRBV28|TRBJ2-4
TGTGCCAGCAGTCCCCCTGTGGGGGTATTGGCCAAAAACATTCAGTACTTC
CASSPPVGVLAKNIQYF
>-|-|TRBV20-1|TRBJ2-5
TGCAGTGGTGGCGGGGAAGAGACCGAGTACTTC
CSGGGEETEYF
>-|-|TRBV7-2|TRBJ2-1
TGTGCCAGCAGCTTAGGCGGGAACCCCAATGAGCAGTTCTTC
CASSLGGNPNEQFF
>-|-|TRBV7-9|TRBJ2-7
TGTGCCAGCAGCTTAATAAGGCAGGGGGGCGAGCAGTACTTC
CASSLIRQGGEQYF
>-|-|TRBV20-1|TRBJ2-7
TGCAGTGCTCCGGGAGCCCACTCCTACGAGCAGTACTTC
CSAPGAHSYEQYF
>-|-|TRBV6-2/TRBV6-3|TRBJ2-1
TGTGCCAGCAGTTACAGGAGGAATGAGCAGTTCTTC
CASSYRRNEQFF
>-|-|TRBV12-3/TRBV12-4|TRBJ1-2
TGTGCCAGCAGTTTAACAGGGTTGGACTATGGCTACACCTTC
CASSLTGLDYGYTF
>-|TRBD2|TRBV9|TRBJ2-1
TGTGCCAGCAGCGTTTTAGGGGCGGAAGAGCGGGAGGGCCGAAAAATCTACAATGAGCAGTTCTTC
CASSVLGAEEREGRKIYNEQFF
>-|TRBD1|TRBV20-1|TRBJ2-1
TGCAGTGCTAGAAAAGGGGGCAGTTCCTACAATGAGCAGTTCTTC
CSARKGGSSYNEQFF
>few|TRBD1|TRBV20-1|TRBJ2-5
TGCAGTGCTAGGGAGGACAGGGGGACCTTGGAGACCCAGTACTTC
CSAREDRGTLETQYF
>few|-|TRBV7-3|TRBJ2-7
TGTGCCAGCAGCAAGTTGACTAGACTCAATTCGAACGAGCAGTACTTC
CASSKLTRLNSNEQYF
>-|-|TRBV14|TRBJ2-7
TGTGCCAGCAGCCAAGATTGGGATTACTACGAGCAGTACTTC
CASSQDWDYYEQYF
>few|TRBD1|TRBV24-1|TRBJ2-6
TGTGCCACCAGTGGATTACAGGGGACTGGGGCCAACGTCCTGACTTTC
CATSGLQGTGANVLTF
>-|-|TRBV9|TRBJ2-7
TGTGCCAGCAGCGGGACGGAGAGGGACGAGCAGTACTTC
CASSGTERDEQYF
>-|TRBD1|TRBV10-3|TRBJ1-2
TGTGCCATCAGTGATAGGAGGGACAGCCGTAACTATGGCTACACCTTC
CAISDRRDSRNYGYTF
>-|-|TRBV7-9|TRBJ2-5
TGTGCCAGCAGGCCCCAAGGGGACCGTCCCCAAGAGACCCAGTACTTC
CASRPQGDRPQETQYF
>few|TRBD1|TRBV28|TRBJ1-2
TGTGCCAGCAGTTTTAGGGCAGGGGGCGATGGCTACACCTTC
CASSFRAGGDGYTF
>-|-|TRBV7-9|TRBJ2-7
TGTGCCGGCACAAAGCAGGGTCCCCCCTACGAGCAGTACTTC
CAGTKQGPPYEQYF
>-|TRBD2|TRBV28|TRBJ2-7
TGTGCCAGCAGTTCCCGCGGACTAGCGGACGGGTACTTC
CASSSRGLADGYF
>few|-|TRBV20-1|TRBJ2-3
TGCAGTGCTAGAGATAGGCAGCACACAGATACGCAGTATTTT
CSARDRQHTDTQYF
>few|-|TRBV7-2|TRBJ1-2
TGTGCCAGCAGCTTAGCCGGGACACTAAAGGGGCGCGGCTATGGCTACACCTTC
CASSLAGTLKGRGYGYTF
>-|-|TRBV5-1|TRBJ2-5
TGCGCCAGCAGCCCGATACTGGGTACCCAAGAGACCCAGTACTTC
CASSPILGTQETQYF
>-|-|TRBV20-1|TRBJ1-2
TGCAGTGCTAGAGATCTCGACACGGCATATGGCTACACCTTC
CSARDLDTAYGYTF
>-|-|TRBV12-3/TRBV12-4|TRBJ1-2
TGTGCCAGCAGGCCTCCGTGGGGACACCCAGACTATGGCTACACCTTC
CASRPPWGHPDYGYTF
>once|-|TRBV21-1|TRBJ2-1
TGTGCCAGCAGCATACTAGCGGGAGGGCCTCATGAGCAGTTCTTC
CASSILAGGPHEQFF
>-|-|TRBV9|TRBJ1-2
TGTGCCAGCAGCGTAGGAGCCAGTCTCTATGGCTACACCTTC
CASSVGASLYGYTF
>-|-|TRBV28|TRBJ2-7
TGTGCCAGCAGTTTAGCGGTAGGCCCCCGGAAGGAGCAGTACTTC
CASSLAVGPRKEQYF
>-|-|TRBV20-1|TRBJ1-5
TGCAGTGCTAGACCTCCGGGATTTGGTAATCAGCCCCAGCATTTT
CSARPPGFGNQPQHF
>few|-|TRBV20-1|TRBJ2-1
TGCAGTGCAAGTTTCATGTCCGATGAGCAGTTCTTC
CSASFMSDEQFF
>-|-|TRBV6-5|TRBJ2-5
TGTGCCAGCAGTTACTCGGCTGTGGGGTTGGAGACCCAGTACTTC
CASSYSAVGLETQYF
>few|-|TRBV5-1|TRBJ2-1
TGCGCCAGCAGCTTGGTGCCTAGCAGGGAGAATGAGCAGTTCTTC
CASSLVPSRENEQFF
>-|TRBD1|TRBV4-1|TRBJ2-2
TGCGCCAGCAGTCACGACGGGACAGGGGGGACCGGGGAGCTGTTTTTT
CASSHDGTGGTGELFF